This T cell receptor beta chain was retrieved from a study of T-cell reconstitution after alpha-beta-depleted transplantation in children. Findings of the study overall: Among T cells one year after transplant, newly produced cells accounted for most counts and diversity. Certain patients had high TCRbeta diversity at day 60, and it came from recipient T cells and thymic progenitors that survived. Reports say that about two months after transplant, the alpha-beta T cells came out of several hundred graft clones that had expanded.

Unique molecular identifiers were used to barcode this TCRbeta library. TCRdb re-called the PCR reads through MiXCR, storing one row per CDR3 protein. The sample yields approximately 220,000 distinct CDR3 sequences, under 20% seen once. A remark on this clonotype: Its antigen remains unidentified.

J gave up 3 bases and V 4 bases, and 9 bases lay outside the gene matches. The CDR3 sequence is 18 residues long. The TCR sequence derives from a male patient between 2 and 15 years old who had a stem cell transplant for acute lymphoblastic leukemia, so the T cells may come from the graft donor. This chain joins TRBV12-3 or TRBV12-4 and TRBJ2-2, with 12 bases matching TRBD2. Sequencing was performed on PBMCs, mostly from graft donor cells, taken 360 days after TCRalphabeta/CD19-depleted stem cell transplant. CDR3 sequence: CASSWRGLAGTDTGELFF. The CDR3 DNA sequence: TGTGCCAGCAGTTGGCGAGGACTAGCGGGGACAGACACCGGGGAGCTGTTTTTT.